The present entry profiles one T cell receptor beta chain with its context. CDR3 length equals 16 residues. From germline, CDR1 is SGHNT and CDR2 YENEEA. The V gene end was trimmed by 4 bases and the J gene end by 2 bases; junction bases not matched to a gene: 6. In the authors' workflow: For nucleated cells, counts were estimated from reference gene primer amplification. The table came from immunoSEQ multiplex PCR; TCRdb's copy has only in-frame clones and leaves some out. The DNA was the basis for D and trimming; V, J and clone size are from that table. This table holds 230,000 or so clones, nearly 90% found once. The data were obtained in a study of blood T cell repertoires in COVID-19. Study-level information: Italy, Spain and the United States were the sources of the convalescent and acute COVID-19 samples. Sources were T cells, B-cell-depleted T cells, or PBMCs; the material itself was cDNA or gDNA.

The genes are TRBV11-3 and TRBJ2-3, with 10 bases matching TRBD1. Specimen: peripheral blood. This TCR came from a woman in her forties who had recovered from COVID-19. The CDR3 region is CASSSATGGYTDTQYF. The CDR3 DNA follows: TGTGCCAGCAGCTCAGCGACAGGGGGCTACACAGATACGCAGTATTTT. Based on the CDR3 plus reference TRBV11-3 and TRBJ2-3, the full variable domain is EAGVVQSPRYKIIEKKQPVAFWCNPISGHNTLYWYLQNLGQGPELLIRYENEEAVDDSQLPKDRFSAERLKGVDSTLKIQPAELGDSAVYLCASSSATGGYTDTQYFGPGTRLTVL.